This T cell receptor beta chain was recorded in a study of blood T cells in healthy people across ages (dated by TCRdb to the mid-2010s). At the level of the whole study: In model experiments, template switching captured roughly one uniquely barcoded TCR beta cDNA molecule for every two T cells. Age-related changes in TCR beta repertoire diversity were measured in the study by deep sequencing normalized with unique cDNA molecular identifiers. Donors were grouped into four age groups: young (average roughly 15 years), middle-aged (roughly 38), aged (around 56) and long-lived (about 82). The study analyzed two additional independent replicas of 1 million unique cDNA reads from the same blood draw for two donors, one aged 18 to 29 and one aged 80 or older. Broader findings and caveats from the paper: The CMV infection status of donors was not known, potentially confounding age-related changes in expanded clonotypes. Observed TCR beta diversity correlated strongly with the percentage of naive T cells measured by flow cytometry. Bulk unsorted PBMC profiling prevented conclusive comparison of naive and antigen-experienced compartments. Estimates of total diversity based on one million sequenced T cells were considered lower bounds and underestimates. Compared with the aged group, the long-lived group had more naive CD4+ T cells, fewer expanded clones and increased TCR diversity, a pattern suggesting age selection. As age increased, observed TCR beta diversity per million T cells dropped in a roughly linear way, and a significant reduction was already evident by age about 40.

A word on this clonotype: Which antigen it targets is not known. No base-level quality is on record; no much larger clone is a single base apart.

The library was made by 5' RACE. Sequencer: Illumina HiSeq 2500. A second PCR of about 7 to 12 cycles was performed with a sample-barcoded 5' primer and a J-beta primer mix. A unique molecular identifier was introduced onto each TCR beta cDNA molecule by a template-switch 5' adaptor carrying 12 random nucleotides. Each sample yielded at least 3 million CDR3-containing paired-end reads. The Mint cDNA synthesis kit, primed by a TRBC-specific oligonucleotide, was used to synthesize first-strand cDNA from all RNA. All cDNA was treated with uracil-DNA glycosylase and then went through a first 18-cycle PCR with the universal primers M1SS and BC2_uni_R. The original methods were these. Each sample was normalized by randomly selecting 1 million high-quality reads, each carrying a distinct molecular identifier. Reads with shared molecular identifiers were discarded instead of being binned into consensus sequences. MiTCR, run with a Q25 quality threshold and the strictest error-elimination algorithm, handled CDR3 identification, clonotype clustering and error correction. A nonparametric unseen species model with Euler transformation was used to estimate a lower bound on total TCR beta diversity. TCRdb trimmed public reads at Q25 via fastp, called clones via MiXCR and kept in-frame beta chains. Rows are combined by CDR3 protein, so each entry shows the most common genes and DNA. These V and J calls rely on TCRdb rather than the paper's analysis. For this sample the table gives 450,000 to 650,000 distinct CDR3 sequences, of which around 24% were detected only once. The ten top clones hold roughly 10% of the sample.

Systemically healthy Caucasian individuals from Russia, over 30 in total and aged roughly 6 to 95 years, were included as donors. Approximately 9.3 milliliters of peripheral blood were collected from each donor into EDTA-treated Vacutainer tubes. Ficoll-Paque density-gradient centrifugation was used to isolate PBMCs, with at least 6.5 million per sample. Trizol reagent was used to extract total RNA from PBMCs, with at least 6 micrograms per sample. For every donor, flow cytometry on a PBMC aliquot measured the percentage of naive CD45RAhigh/CD27high T cells. The same data also went into a second study, on T cells of mothers and their children. The second study's paper adds: The donors were nine systemically healthy Caucasian individuals, made up of three mothers and their six children. cDNA synthesis used all of the extracted RNA, with roughly 1.6 ug of RNA in each 15 ul reaction. In the second PCR, the M1S primer added sample barcodes and 2-4 random nucleotides. Over 8 million TCR beta CDR3 reads were obtained for each mother, and millions of reads were obtained for each child. In both related and unrelated pairs, thymic selection shapes the output of TCR recombination in a similar way, with inherited differences having only a minor effect. Normalized repertoire overlap in related mother-child pairs was always slightly higher than in unrelated mother-child pairs, but the difference was never significant. No persistent microchimeric T cell clones were detected, at a sensitivity of roughly 93 clones per million clonotypes. Deep NGS was used in the study to compare the TCR beta repertoires of mothers and children and to look for features that separate related mother-child pairs from unrelated individuals. The mean age was 40 +/- 4 years for the mothers and roughly 10 +/- 4 years for the children. After adapters were ligated using NEBNext reagents, the libraries underwent 100+100 nt paired-end sequencing on an Illumina HiSeq 2000. To avoid cross-contamination, the mother libraries and the child libraries were prepared a month apart and sequenced in separate runs. For each donor, between about 450,000 and 2,300,000 distinct TCR beta clonotypes were identified. Naive TCR beta clonotypes were estimated from low-frequency clonotypes matched to each donor's FACS-determined naive share, without sorting.

The sequence derives from a boy younger than 18 in good health. The specimen was blood.

This receptor has the CDR3 CASSEKGPGGSYEQYF. The DNA sequence is TGTGCCAGCAGCGAAAAGGGGCCAGGGGGCTCCTACGAGCAGTACTTC. The chain is assembled from TRBV21-1 and TRBJ2-7; the table names TRBD1, a call not compared with the DNA. TRBV21-1 is a pseudogene locus. There are 16 amino acids in the CDR3, from cysteine to phenylalanine inclusive. CDR3 DNA is the only sequence kept; it has 48 bases, read in frame from the first base.